This is a list of T cell receptor beta chains from one sample in a study of response to subunit inactivated influenza vaccine. TCRdb called the RT-PCR reads again in MiXCR, with one record for every CDR3 protein. The sample carries about 520,000 distinct CDR3 sequences, around 7.7% recorded once. Specimen: PBMCs from blood, collected around 25 months after vaccination. The receptors were sampled from a man between 50 and 69 years old who received an inactivated influenza vaccine. The CDR3 runs from the conserved cysteine through the conserved F or W.

V gene,CDR3 protein
TRBV29-1,CSVKDGSYEQYF
TRBV28,CASSLEVLGSEAFF
TRBV7-2,CASSLGRGNEQYF
TRBV7-6,CASSPFGATGNQPQHF
TRBV5-5,CASSLTGAPPGELFF
TRBV27,CASSPNLKTGSLHF
TRBV20-1,CSANRRTSGGLQETQYF
TRBV5-4,CASSPGHGNTIYF
TRBV28,CASSLGLWQGEQYF
TRBV20-1,CSARTGEGYEQYF
TRBV7-8,CASSLARGNEQYF
TRBV27,CASSLSSGGNQPQHF
TRBV28,CASSSFPGLAGGRSYEQYF
TRBV27,CASSLNLQGAKSPLHF
TRBV27,CASSSQGLAGVNEQFF
TRBV6-2/TRBV6-3,CASNQDRRLTDTQYF
TRBV6-2/TRBV6-3,CASRPRRTSYEQYF